The rows below give T cell receptor beta chains drawn from one sample of a study of T-cell memory formation after mild COVID-19. TCRdb used MiXCR to reprocess the 5' RACE reads, holding one entry per CDR3 protein. The repertoire consists of 150,000 to 200,000 distinct CDR3 sequences, with over 20% occurring once and the leading ten covering roughly 23%. Material: PBMCs or a T cell subset sorted from them (not recorded which). These receptors originate from an adult woman who had mild COVID-19 (a few samples of this study predate the infection). Cell type and time point are not known. Each CDR3 is given with its conserved first and last residue. A D gene is named only where the DNA matches it firmly. Clone size is stated in some rows and not others, as once, few, many or a class when expanded.

d_call | j_call | v_call | clone_size | cdr3_aa | cdr3_nt
TRBD2 | TRBJ2-7 | TRBV19 | - | CASSMTSGSYEQYF | TGTGCCAGTAGTATGACTAGCGGGAGCTACGAGCAGTACTTC
TRBD1 | TRBJ2-7 | TRBV5-1 | few | CASTGTGYEQYF | TGCGCCAGCACAGGGACAGGCTACGAGCAGTACTTC
- | TRBJ2-7 | TRBV15 | - | CATSRDRDTYEQYF | TGTGCCACCAGCAGAGATCGGGACACCTACGAGCAGTACTTC
TRBD2 | TRBJ2-5 | TRBV6-2/TRBV6-3 | - | CASSTTSGRAYDYQETQYF | TGTGCCAGCAGCACCACCAGCGGGAGGGCCTACGACTACCAAGAGACCCAGTACTTC
- | TRBJ2-3 | TRBV6-5 | few | CASTPFPGDGFGTDTQYF | TGTGCCAGCACCCCCTTCCCCGGGGATGGGTTCGGCACAGATACGCAGTATTTT
TRBD2 | TRBJ2-7 | TRBV15 | once | CATGASGYYEQYF | TGTGCCACCGGGGCTAGCGGGTACTACGAGCAGTACTTC
- | TRBJ2-3 | TRBV9 | - | CASSVATGADTQYF | TGTGCCAGCAGCGTAGCTACAGGAGCAGATACGCAGTATTTT
- | TRBJ2-7 | TRBV6-5 | - | CASAQRATYEQYF | TGTGCCAGCGCCCAGCGGGCGACGTACGAGCAGTACTTC
- | TRBJ1-4 | TRBV25-1 | few | CASSESKVVSGPGEKLFF | TGTGCCAGCAGTGAATCAAAAGTGGTGTCGGGCCCGGGCGAAAAACTGTTTTTT
- | TRBJ2-7 | TRBV12-3/TRBV12-4 | - | CASSNRGGAEQYF | TGTGCCAGCAGTAACAGGGGGGGTGCCGAGCAGTACTTC
- | TRBJ2-7 | TRBV20-1 | - | CSARGPISYEQYF | TGCAGTGCTAGAGGTCCAATATCCTACGAGCAGTACTTC
- | TRBJ2-7 | TRBV18 | once | CASSPFEGPYEQYF | TGTGCCAGCTCTCCGTTTGAGGGCCCCTACGAGCAGTACTTC
TRBD2 | TRBJ2-3 | TRBV25-1 | few | CASSEDTSGRAWGTQYF | TGTGCCAGCAGTGAGGATACTAGCGGGAGGGCATGGGGTACGCAGTATTTT
TRBD1 | TRBJ2-7 | TRBV9 | few | CASSPRDSLFSYEQYF | TGTGCCAGCAGCCCTCGGGACAGTCTTTTCTCCTACGAGCAGTACTTC
- | TRBJ2-7 | TRBV7-9 | - | CASSLDANEQYF | TGTGCCAGCAGCTTGGATGCTAACGAGCAGTACTTC
TRBD1 | TRBJ2-2 | TRBV3-1 | few | CASSQKGQDPAGELFF | TGTGCCAGCAGCCAGAAAGGACAGGACCCAGCCGGGGAGCTGTTTTTT
- | TRBJ1-4 | TRBV9 | - | CASSVSGASGNEKLFF | TGTGCCAGCAGCGTAAGCGGGGCATCTGGGAATGAAAAACTGTTTTTT
TRBD1 | TRBJ2-3 | TRBV6-2/TRBV6-3 | - | CASSYLQGIDTQYF | TGTGCCAGCAGTTATCTACAGGGGATAGATACGCAGTATTTT
TRBD1 | TRBJ1-2 | TRBV30 | many | CAWRVPTGDGAGYTF | TGTGCCTGGAGAGTTCCAACAGGGGACGGGGCTGGCTACACCTTC
- | TRBJ1-4 | TRBV6-4 | few | CASSDIQGATNEKLFF | TGTGCCAGCAGTGACATCCAGGGAGCGACTAATGAAAAACTGTTTTTT
- | TRBJ1-1 | TRBV30 | - | CAWRGRDIGLPEAFF | TGTGCCTGGAGGGGAAGGGACATAGGGCTTCCTGAAGCTTTCTTT
- | TRBJ2-1 | TRBV3-1 | once | CASSQENSDEQFF | TGTGCCAGCAGCCAAGAAAATTCGGATGAGCAGTTCTTC
- | TRBJ1-6 | TRBV9 | few | CASSVDGPPLHF | TGTGCCAGCAGCGTAGACGGTCCACCCCTCCACTTT
TRBD1 | TRBJ1-2 | TRBV29-1 | few | CSVDVPTEGAANYGYTF | TGCAGCGTTGATGTTCCAACCGAGGGGGCTGCTAACTATGGCTACACCTTC
- | TRBJ2-1 | TRBV5-1 | few | CASSSLPGEQFF | TGCGCCAGCAGCTCTTTACCGGGAGAGCAGTTCTTC
- | TRBJ1-1 | TRBV6-1 | many | CAVMWNGADTEAFF | TGTGCCGTAATGTGGAATGGTGCGGACACTGAAGCTTTCTTT
- | TRBJ1-1 | TRBV7-9 | - | CASHRGANTEAFF | TGTGCCAGCCATAGGGGGGCGAACACTGAAGCTTTCTTT
- | TRBJ1-3 | TRBV19 | - | CASSITGSGNTIYF | TGTGCCAGTAGTATCACAGGCTCTGGAAACACCATATATTTT